This T cell receptor beta chain was found in a study of cytomegalovirus exposure and HLA in healthy donors (dated by TCRdb to between 2016 and 2019). About the full investigation: An earlier analysis of some 600 of the donors reported about 300 Gb of sequence data and about 120 million unique TCR beta sequences obtained from 150 million to 200 million T cells. Around 320 gigabases of sequencing data and approximately 85 million unique TCR sequences were included in an early release covering roughly 700 HLA-typed donors. Of the approximately 400 genotyped donors, approximately 81% were placed in the genetic ancestry cluster associated with self-reported Caucasian donors. The study aimed to test whether signatures of past pathogen exposure could be identified by cataloging public T cell receptors. The T cell repertoires of 666 subjects were profiled by immunosequencing and related to cytomegalovirus serostatus. Besides the first cohort of around 700 subjects, a separate validation cohort made up of over 95 different subjects was used. To predict cytomegalovirus infection status, the study brought together high-throughput TCR immunosequencing, statistical association of individual TCRs with disease status, and machine learning. In a later analysis, previously published TCR beta repertoires from more than 500 donors were re-analyzed and high-resolution HLA genotyping was added so that TCR occurrence patterns could be studied. Rather than using new phenotypic data, the later analysis identified candidate immune exposures from TCR beta sequences and from how often those sequences occurred across donors. An earlier analysis of 587 of the donors applied high-throughput TCR beta sequencing to assess whether each TCR beta V gene segment acted as functional or pseudogenic. Donor age, sex, ethnicity and CMV serostatus were collected together with the repertoire data. In a later genetic analysis, genome-wide SNP genotypes for about 65% of the roughly 700 donors were used, and that subset was treated as a discovery cohort. Every repertoire in the discovery cohort had been generated on one and the same sequencing platform. Both class I and class II loci were covered by HLA typing, at four-digit resolution. Typing coverage varied by locus: about 629-630 donors for A, B, C, DRB1 and DQB1; roughly 520 for DQA1; over 600 for DPA1; about 450 for DPB1. Because of strong linkage in the cohort, 5 or 6 DR-DQ haplotypes were treated as single units for association and clustering. Across 398 genotyped donors of the cohort, an average of about 240,000 unique TCR beta nucleotide sequences per donor were sequenced, and about a sixth of those sequences were non-productive.

V is cut back by 4 bases and J by 1 base, with 4 bases in the junction unmatched. CDR1 and CDR2 are drawn from the germline V gene (reference sequence): MNHEY, SMNVEV. There are 14 amino acids in the CDR3, from cysteine to phenylalanine inclusive. Of all the DNA, just the CDR3 is kept, 42 bases in frame from base 1. The paper as a whole reports these results and caveats: In a later genetic analysis, fewer N-insertions in productive TCRs were reported among donors in an Asian-associated ancestry cluster than the roughly 700-donor mean. The authors suggested that the approach could potentially be extended to other disease states and immunological phenotypes. When HLA alleles, especially DR and DQ, strongly co-occurred, attributing TCR associations to individual alleles was difficult. Several of the top co-occurrence clusters appeared to be linked to parvovirus B19, influenza, CMV and Epstein-Barr virus, according to a later analysis. The presence/absence analyses assumed that sequencing depth was roughly uniform across donors, and that assumption may not be true. Correlated functional status among segregating V segments might be attributable to linkage disequilibrium, but an unknown experimental factor could not be ruled out. Only TCR beta chains were sequenced in this cohort, and the absence of alpha or paired-chain data limited detectable features. A later analysis found that TCR association rates varied across HLA loci, with DRB1 alleles showing the most associated TCRs and HLA-C alleles the fewest. Because some donors lacked HLA typing at each locus, the association tests relied only on the typed subset. Specific HLA alleles were associated with 15,000 to 20,000 TCR beta sequences at a false discovery rate of 0.05 in a later analysis. A total of fewer than 200 TCR beta chains were listed by the study as associated with cytomegalovirus. In an earlier analysis of approximately 600 of the donors, most TCR beta V segments were observed in productive rearrangements about 87% or about 30% of the time, broadly matching IMGT annotations. Cytomegalovirus status was reported to be diagnosed by the classifier with high specificity and sensitivity in both the original and validation cohorts. The earlier analysis of about 600 of the donors excluded seventeen rarely observed V segments, including chromosome 9 orphons, because counts were too low. The only immune exposure information available for the cohort was CMV serostatus. According to a later analysis, most CMV-associated TCR beta chains appeared to be HLA-restricted, and the HLA associations seemed to be driven largely by CMV exposure. A later analysis found that HLA-associated TCR beta chains were more clonally expanded and had lower generation probabilities than equally common non-associated chains. A later genetic analysis associated a missense DCLRE1C variant with V-gene and J-gene trimming of TCR beta chains, and an independent cohort replicated the association. A further reported finding was that TCR beta sequences accurately predicted the HLA-A and HLA-B alleles for most subjects in the first cohort. A few of the identified cytomegalovirus-associated TCR beta chains were confirmed in vitro to be specific for cytomegalovirus antigens. A cluster of highly shared sequence variants was judged likely to be a technical artifact of the sequencing pipeline. Across donors, most TCR sequences were observed very rarely, whereas some public TCRs were present in many individuals. Because the 87-base-pair reads could not distinguish some IMGT-functional V segments, including TRBV6-2 and TRBV6-3, those segments were excluded.

The cohort was made up of 666 healthy bone marrow donors. At the time of sampling, all cohort members were nominally healthy, though unrecorded immune exposures were likely present. The donor tested CMV seronegative, placing the donor among the 350 to 400 seronegative members of the cohort. Each donor provided a peripheral blood sample, and peripheral blood mononuclear cells were used for TCR beta sequencing. The Qiagen DNeasy Blood Extraction Kit was used to extract genomic DNA from the blood cell samples. As to this clone: This receptor's antigen is unknown. No much larger clone is present one base from it, and per-base qualities are unavailable.

The library was obtained by the immunoSEQ multiplex PCR assay. For the multiplex PCR, a mixture combining 60 forward primers for TCR Vbeta segments and 13 reverse primers for TCR Jbeta segments was used. Amplification of the CDR3 region of rearranged TCR beta genes was performed with a multiplex PCR assay on genomic DNA. The amplified TCR beta libraries were sequenced on the Illumina HiSeq System as 87-base-pair reads. The original pipeline was this. Across the 500 to 850 repertoires, a later analysis counted 80 million or so unique TCR beta chains, 9.5 million to 13 million of which were shared by at least two donors. Raw reads were error-corrected and collapsed into unique sequences with a nearest-neighbor algorithm that merged closely related sequences to remove PCR and sequencing errors. CDR3 sequences were aligned to IMGT reference sequences to assign V, D and J gene segments. Each retained sequence needed at least a six-nucleotide match to both a V gene segment and a J gene segment. A rearrangement was called productive if the CDR3 had no stop codons and remained in frame with V and J, and every other rearrangement was called non-productive. Following IMGT convention, CDR3 was defined as the stretch from the second conserved V-encoded cysteine up to the conserved J-encoded phenylalanine. The earlier analysis of 587 of the donors excluded sequences that lacked an unambiguous match to a single V gene segment. An earlier analysis of about 600 of the donors called V segments functional above 56.7% productive rearrangements and segregating when the between-donor standard deviation exceeded 5%. To diagnose cytomegalovirus status from the catalog of TCR beta chain sequences, a statistical classification framework was built. In a later analysis, V and J genes were assigned by comparing TCR nucleotide sequences against IMGT/GENE-DB human TR gene sequences. In a later analysis, CDR3 sequences and most-parsimonious VDJ recombination scenarios were assigned using the TCRdist pipeline. A later analysis defined each TCR beta chain by its CDR3 amino acid sequence plus V-gene family, and excluded reads lacking a unique V-gene family. As a way to deal with suspected cross-contamination and a sequencing artifact, a later analysis dropped approximately 590 nucleotide sequences that were highly shared and had low generation probability. In a later analysis, a clonal expansion index was calculated for each public chain from normalized within-repertoire ranks of inferred template counts. In a later analysis, generation probabilities were computed with a VDJ recombination model fitted to out-of-frame rearrangements, and the resulting probabilities were checked against IGoR. In a later analysis, TCR-TCR, TCR-HLA and TCR-CMV co-occurrence was scored with hypergeometric tests, and a repertoire-size bias correction was applied to TCR pairs. A later analysis estimated false discovery rates by permuting HLA or CMV assignments 20 times. A later analysis grouped co-occurring TCRs with DBSCAN, adding TCRdist sequence similarity when clustering within HLA-allele-positive subsets. Co-occurrence clustering excluded repertoires with fewer than 30,000 or more than 120,000 public chains, plus five with anomalous nucleotide sharing. This is the immuneACCESS table as TCRdb keeps it, with only in-frame sequences that have V and J called. A part of the clones is gone; compared with another copy, unresolved V genes explain less than half, and the rest is unexplained. V and J calls and clone size are those listed in that table; D and trimming were worked out from the DNA. This sample holds 100,000 to 150,000 clones; about four fifths were observed only once. The ten largest account for more than 3% of the sample.

The rearrangement joined TRBV27 to TRBJ2-7, and 7 junction bases match TRBD1. This TCR derives from a man aged 35-49 years in good health and CMV-seronegative. The sequenced sample was PBMCs. The CDR3 sequence is CASSSPGQSYEQYF. At the DNA level, the sequence is TGTGCCAGCAGTTCTCCGGGACAGTCCTACGAGCAGTACTTC.